This TCR beta chain originates from a study of Ad26.COV2.S vaccination and SARS-CoV-2 variants. As for treatment: over 15 received Ad26.COV2.S at low or high dose, single or two shots; 5 received placebo; per-sample allocation not given. Specimen acquisition occurred on day 63 following the initial vaccine or placebo injection. The CDR3 covers 16 residues. The germline V gene has CDR1 SGHNT and CDR2 YYREEE (reference sequence). V trimming: 0 bases; J trimming: 7 bases; junction bases outside the gene matches: 8. The data were produced by immunoSEQ multiplex PCR, yet TCRdb's version contains in-frame clones alone and is incomplete. The table includes about 680,000 clones, around 90% detected once.

Material: peripheral blood, obtained in a trial of Ad26.COV2.S vaccine versus placebo. The clonotype comes from a person aged 18-65 years who received the Ad26.COV2.S COVID-19 vaccine or a placebo. V is TRBV5-4 and J is TRBJ2-7; 12 positions agree with TRBD2. CDR3 DNA: TGTGCCAGCAGCTTGGAGCTAGCGGGAGGGCCGAATGAGCAGTACTTC. This gives the protein CASSLELAGGPNEQYF.